The clone carrying this T cell receptor beta chain was observed a handful of times. Its antigen is as yet unknown. Prepared libraries of TCR beta cDNA carried unique molecular identifiers. TCRdb reprocessed the PCR reads via MiXCR and lists one record per CDR3 protein. Of roughly 800,000 distinct CDR3 sequences in the sample, about 27% were seen once. These data originate in a study of post-analysis software for immune sequencing data. Study-level findings and limits: Among multiple sclerosis patients, normalized Chao1 diversity was significantly below that of controls. With TRBV5-6, TRBV5-1 and TRBV20-1 included, about 5 TRBV segments were more frequent in patients than in controls.

V was pared by 6 bases and J by 9 bases, with 12 bases between. Germline V gene data show CDR1 as SNHLY and CDR2 as FYNNEI. The CDR3 spans 13 residues. The specimen sequenced was blood. This receptor was taken from a girl between 5 and 17 years old with multiple sclerosis. J is TRBJ1-6 and V is TRBV2; a possible D gene is TRBD1 (5 bases). The CDR3 region is CASSAGALSPLHF. The DNA of the CDR3 is TGTGCCAGCAGCGCCGGGGCCCTTTCACCCCTCCACTTT.